A selection of T cell receptor beta chains follows, all from one sample in a study of control samples from healthy donors and cancer patients. Repertoires were generated with immunoSEQ multiplex PCR, while TCRdb's copy carries only in-frame clones and drops some. The sample lists some 150,000 clones, approximately 91% occurring once. Sample: blood. The receptors were gathered from a man aged 30 to 45 in good health. Both conserved end residues are part of each CDR3. A D gene is named only where the DNA matches it firmly.

TRBJ2-2 NA TRBV29-1 CSVTWGGNTGELFF TGCAGCGTGACGTGGGGGGGCAACACCGGGGAGCTGTTTTTT
TRBJ2-1 NA TRBV7-2 CASSLGNRDNEQFF TGTGCCAGCAGCTTAGGCAATCGAGACAATGAGCAGTTCTTC
TRBJ1-1 NA TRBV14 CASSQDIRVGANTEAFF TGTGCCAGCAGCCAAGACATCAGGGTTGGGGCGAACACTGAAGCTTTCTTT
TRBJ2-1 TRBD1 TRBV2 CASSESRGNGYNEQFF TGTGCCAGCAGTGAAAGCAGGGGGAATGGCTACAATGAGCAGTTCTTC
TRBJ1-4 TRBD1 TRBV6-5 CASSSQGTNEKLFF TGTGCCAGCAGTTCACAGGGGACTAATGAAAAACTGTTTTTT
TRBJ1-2 TRBD1 TRBV19 CASSTTGQGSNYGYTF TGTGCCAGTAGTACAACGGGACAGGGGTCAAACTATGGCTACACCTTC
TRBJ2-2 NA TRBV7-8 CASSLAAVSNTGELFF TGTGCCAGCAGCTTGGCCGCAGTCTCAAACACCGGGGAGCTGTTTTTT
TRBJ1-2 NA TRBV19 CASSIRGNYGYTF TGTGCCAGTAGTATAAGAGGGAACTATGGCTACACCTTC
TRBJ2-1 NA TRBV5-1 CASSEGNAYNEQFF TGCGCCAGCAGCGAGGGGAATGCCTACAATGAGCAGTTCTTC
TRBJ1-1 NA TRBV12-5 CASGLVPRGNTEAFF TGTGCTAGTGGTTTGGTGCCGCGGGGGAACACTGAAGCTTTCTTT
TRBJ1-2 NA TRBV29-1 CSVDGRTVGYTF TGCAGCGTTGACGGCAGGACAGTTGGCTACACCTTC
TRBJ1-4 NA TRBV7-9 CASSLVGAGKKLFF TGTGCCAGCAGCTTAGTCGGGGCGGGGAAAAAACTGTTTTTT
TRBJ2-2 NA TRBV11-2 CASHGGTGELFF TGTGCCAGCCACGGAGGGACCGGGGAGCTGTTTTTT
TRBJ1-6 NA TRBV9 CASSAPGFDSPLHF TGTGCCAGCAGCGCCCCGGGGTTTGATTCACCCCTCCACTTT
TRBJ1-3 NA TRBV2 CASSALDSAGNTIYF TGTGCCAGCAGTGCCCTTGACAGCGCTGGAAACACCATATATTTT
TRBJ1-1 TRBD1 TRBV28 CASGRQGRDTEAFF TGTGCCAGCGGACGACAGGGACGGGACACTGAAGCTTTCTTT